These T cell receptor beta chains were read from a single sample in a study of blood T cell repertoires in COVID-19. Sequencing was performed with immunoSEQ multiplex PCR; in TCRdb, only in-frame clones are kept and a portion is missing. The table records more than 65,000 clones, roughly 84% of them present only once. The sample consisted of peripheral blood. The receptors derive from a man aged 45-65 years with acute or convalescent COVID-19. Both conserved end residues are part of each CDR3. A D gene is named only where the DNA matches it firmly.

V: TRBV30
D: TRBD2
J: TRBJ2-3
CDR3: CAWSVLGLARDTQYF

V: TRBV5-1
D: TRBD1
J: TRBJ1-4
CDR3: CASSSGQGANELFF

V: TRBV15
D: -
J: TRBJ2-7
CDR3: CATSRAAGQSYEQYF

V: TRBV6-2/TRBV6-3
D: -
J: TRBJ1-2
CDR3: CASSYSGGPGGYTF

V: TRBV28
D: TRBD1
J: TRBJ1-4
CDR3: CASSLTGGEGGKLFF

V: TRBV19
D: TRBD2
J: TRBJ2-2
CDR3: CASSLGTSGAGELFF

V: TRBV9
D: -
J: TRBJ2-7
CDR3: CASSPAGTIATYEQYF

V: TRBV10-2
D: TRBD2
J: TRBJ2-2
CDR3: CASTPGWGGTGELFF

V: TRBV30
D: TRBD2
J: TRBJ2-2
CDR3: CAWTGLAGENTGELFF

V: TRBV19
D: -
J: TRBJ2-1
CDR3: CASSWTTYNEQFF

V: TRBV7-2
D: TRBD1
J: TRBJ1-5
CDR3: CASSRDRGNQPQHF

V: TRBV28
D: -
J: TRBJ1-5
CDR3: CASRTDGSNQPQHF

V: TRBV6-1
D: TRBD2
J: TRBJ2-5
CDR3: CASSDLTSGGPDAAAQYF

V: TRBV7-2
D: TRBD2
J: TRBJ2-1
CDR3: CASSGLPSGGSDNEQFF

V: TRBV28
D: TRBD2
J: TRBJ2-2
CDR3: CASGTAGEGTGELFF

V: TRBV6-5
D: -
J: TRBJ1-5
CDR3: CASSNGGAQGPQHF